What follows are 14 T cell receptor beta chains derived from one specimen sequenced in a study of human T cells and chemical hapten exposure. Each CDR3 protein is one row after TCRdb ran MiXCR on the RACE reads. The sample lists roughly 50,000 distinct CDR3 sequences; approximately 9.9% were seen once. Time point of the sample: patch test 3, about 24 weeks after DPC sensitization. Treatment given: therapeutic diphenylcyclopropenone sensitization with weekly scalp DPC. The source was whole blood, collected in connection with sensitization to the hapten diphenylcyclopropenone (DPC). Receptor source: a woman aged 40 to 50 with alopecia areata. Some clones in this sample may be carry-over from other donors' samples.

This clonotype was counted at least ten times. This sequence joins TRBV7-6 and TRBJ2-3; perhaps TRBD2 as D (5 bases). V was trimmed by 5 bases and J by 4 bases, leaving 13 bases between them. The germline V gene encodes CDR1 SGHVS and CDR2 FNYEAQ. This CDR3 comprises 14 residues. The CDR3: CASSPERTADTQYF. The CDR3 region has the DNA TGTGCCAGCAGCCCCGAGAGGACTGCAGATACGCAGTATTTT. Full variable domain (outside the CDR3, taken from reference TRBV7-6 and TRBJ2-3): GAGVSQSPRYKVTKRGQDVALRCDPISGHVSLYWYRQALGQGPEFLTYFNYEAQQDKSGLPNDRFSAERPEGSISTLTIQRTEQRDSAMYRCASSPERTADTQYFGPGTRLTVL.

This clonotype was seen more than once but under ten times. The chain employs TRBV10-3 and TRBJ1-2; TRBD1 is a possible D gene (6 bases). There are 13 residues in the CDR3. Germline CDR1 is ENHRY and CDR2 is SYGVKD. Trimming left V 3 bases short and J 8 bases short, with 13 bases between. CDR3 sequence (DNA): TGTGCCATCAGTGAACTACAGGGTAACGGCTACACCTTC. Protein sequence: CAISELQGNGYTF.

The J gene is TRBJ2-5, the V gene TRBV6-2 or TRBV6-3, with 10 bases that match TRBD1. The germline V gene encodes CDR1 MNHEY and CDR2 SVGEGT. The CDR3 has 15 residues. J was trimmed by 4 bases and V by 6 bases; bases with no gene match: 8. DNA of the CDR3: TGTGCCAGCAGCCGCCGGGACAGGGGTGTAGAGACCCAGTACTTC. Its protein is CASSRRDRGVETQYF.

V usage is TRBV2 and J usage is TRBJ2-1, with 8 bases matching TRBD2. CDR3 size: 16 residues. Trimming took 3 bases from V and 2 from J; bases not matched to a gene: 6. Germline-derived CDR1 and CDR2 are SNHLY and FYNNEI. The CDR3 here is CASSERYGGAYNEQFF. The CDR3 nucleotides are TGTGCCAGCAGTGAGCGTTACGGGGGGGCCTACAATGAGCAGTTCTTC.

The V call is TRBV6-2 or TRBV6-3, the J call TRBJ1-6, with 10 bases fitting TRBD1. Trimming at V came to 5 bases and at J to 3 bases, leaving 22 bases not matched to a gene. Germline CDR1 is MNHEY and CDR2 is SVGEGT. The CDR3 length is 22 residues. In DNA, the CDR3 is TGTGCCAGCAGTCCCGGGACAGGGGCTAAAAGGGGCAAAGAAGGCTATAATTCACCCCTCCACTTT. Translating it yields CASSPGTGAKRGKEGYNSPLHF.

The CDR3, as DNA: TGTGCCAGCAGCTTGACTAGCGGGGTCTACGAGCAGTACTTC. As protein: CASSLTSGVYEQYF. The chain carries TRBV7-6 and TRBJ2-7; 11 bases fit TRBD2. The CDR3 loop spans 14 amino acids. V lost 3 bases and J lost 3; bases outside the gene matches: 1. CDR1 SGHVS and CDR2 FNYEAQ come from the germline V gene.

There are a few counts of this clonotype. V and J are TRBV7-9 and TRBJ2-2; 7 nucleotides agree with TRBD1. Germline V gene data show CDR1 as SEHNR and CDR2 as FQNEAQ (reference sequence). V shed 7 bases, J shed 1 base, and the junction held 6 bases outside the gene matches. The CDR3 covers 15 residues. In DNA, the CDR3 is TGTGCCAGCAACCCCCGACAGGGGAACACCGGGGAGCTGTTTTTT. It translates to CASNPRQGNTGELFF.

In the case of this clonotype: No DNA is shown, since the ends of the CDR3 on it are uncertain; the CDR3 is the one TCRdb lists. The rearrangement links TRBV7-5 to TRBJ2-1; TRBD1, the table's D call, lacks a check against the DNA. TRBV7-5 is given as a pseudogene. Counting both end residues, the CDR3 totals 18 amino acids. CDR3 loop: CISVSEARRGQPPNEQFF.

The J gene is TRBJ2-6, the V gene TRBV7-6; 10 nucleotides match TRBD1. The CDR3 is 14 amino acids. Germline values: CDR1 SGHVS, CDR2 FNYEAQ. The ends lost 5 bases at V and 11 bases at J; junction bases unmatched: 6. Written as DNA, the CDR3 is TGTGCCAGCAGCCTGGGACAGGGGTCTTACGTCCTGACTTTC. It encodes CASSLGQGSYVLTF.

Only a few counts were recorded for this clonotype. V usage is TRBV4-1 and J usage is TRBJ1-6, with 7 bases matching TRBD1. This CDR3 has 18 residues. V shed 3 bases, J shed 9 bases, and the junction held 17 bases outside the gene matches. Germline V CDR1 and CDR2: MGHRA, YSYEKL. The DNA for the CDR3 is TGCGCCAGCAGCCAGACGTTAGCTTCGGCGGGACAGAGTTCACCCCTCCACTTT. Protein sequence: CASSQTLASAGQSSPLHF.

This clonotype was seen a few times. The genes are TRBV29-1 and TRBJ2-2, with 9 bases fitting TRBD1. The V and J ends lost 1 base and 5 bases, in that order; junction bases with no gene match: 8. The CDR3 totals 16 residues. Germline CDR1 SQVTM, CDR2 ANQGSEA. As DNA, the CDR3 is TGCAGCGTTGAAGGGGTGACAGGGGGTTTGACCGGGGAGCTGTTTTTT. It codes for CSVEGVTGGLTGELFF.

At least ten counts were recorded for this clonotype. V usage is TRBV28 and J usage is TRBJ1-2; 10 nucleotides match TRBD1. This CDR3 is 15 amino acids long. V lost 6 bases to trimming and J lost 8 bases; unmatched junction nucleotides: 12. CDR1 is MDHEN, CDR2 SYDVKM, per germline. The CDR3 nucleotides are TGTGCCAGCAGCGAAACGACAGGGGGCTTAGAGGGCTACACCTTC. Encoded protein: CASSETTGGLEGYTF.

Here the CDR3 reads CASSFGRGNTEAFF. CDR3 DNA sequence: TGTGCCAGCAGCTTTGGACGCGGGAACACTGAAGCTTTCTTT. This sequence joins TRBV5-6 and TRBJ1-1; D remains unclear. V lost 2 bases to trimming and J lost 1 base, with 9 bases between them. Germline V lookup: CDR1 SGHDT, CDR2 YYEEEE. The CDR3 extends over 14 amino acids.

This clonotype came up a few times. The chain has TRBV7-9 and TRBJ1-6; 7 nucleotides align to TRBD1. V was pared by 7 bases and J by 5 bases, with 5 bases of the junction left unmatched. The CDR3 has 14 amino acids. Per germline, CDR1 SEHNR and CDR2 FQNEAQ (reference sequence). CDR3 sequence (DNA): TGTGCCAGCAATAACGGACAGGATAATTCACCCCTCCACTTT. It yields the protein CASNNGQDNSPLHF.